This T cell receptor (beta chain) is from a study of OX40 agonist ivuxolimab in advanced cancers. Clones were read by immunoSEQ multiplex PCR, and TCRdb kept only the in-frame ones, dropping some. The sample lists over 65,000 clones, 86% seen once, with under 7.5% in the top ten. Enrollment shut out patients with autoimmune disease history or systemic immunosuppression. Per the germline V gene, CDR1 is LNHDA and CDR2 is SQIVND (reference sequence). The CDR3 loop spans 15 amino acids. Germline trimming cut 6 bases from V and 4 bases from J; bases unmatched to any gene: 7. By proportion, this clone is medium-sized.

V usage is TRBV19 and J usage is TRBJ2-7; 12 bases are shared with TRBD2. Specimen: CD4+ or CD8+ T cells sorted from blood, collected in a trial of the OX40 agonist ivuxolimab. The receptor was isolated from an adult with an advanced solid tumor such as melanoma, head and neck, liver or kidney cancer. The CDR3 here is CASRRKLAGGYEQYF. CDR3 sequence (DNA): TGTGCCAGTAGACGAAAACTAGCGGGAGGTTACGAGCAGTACTTC.